Shown below are 12 T cell receptor beta chains from a single sample sequenced in a study of T cells after yellow fever vaccination. TCRdb recomputed calls from the 5' RACE reads with MiXCR, one row per CDR3 protein. The sample includes approximately 150,000 distinct CDR3 sequences, 5.5% to 7.5% seen only once; the top ten take 2.9%. This specimen was CD4+ T cells sorted from PBMCs, taken on the day of the first yellow fever vaccination. These receptors originate from a man in his late teens or twenties who received the YFV17D yellow fever vaccine.

This clonotype was picked up many times. This sequence joins TRBV12-5 and TRBJ1-2, with 11 bases lining up with TRBD1. This CDR3 comprises 15 residues. The germline CDR1 and CDR2 sequences are LGHNT and FRNRAP. V dropped 4 bases and J dropped 4; count of bases not matched to a gene: 5. Here the CDR3 reads CASGSPGTGGYGYTF. CDR3 DNA sequence: TGTGCTAGTGGTTCCCCTGGGACAGGGGGCTATGGCTACACCTTC.

The gene calls are TRBV4-2 and TRBJ1-4; TRBD1 is a possible D gene (6 bases). The CDR3 loop spans 14 amino acids. Germline V gene lookup returns CDR1 LGHNA and CDR2 YNFKEQ. The V gene lost 2 bases and the J gene lost 8 bases, with 12 bases spanning the gap. CDR3 bases: TGTGCCAGCAGCCAACAGGGGTGGAGGGAAAAACTGTTTTTT. Amino acids: CASSQQGWREKLFF.

V gene TRBV15 combines with J gene TRBJ2-7; possibly TRBD2 for D (6 bases). V lost 1 base to trimming and J lost 1 base, with 14 bases between them. The CDR3 runs 16 residues. In germline, CDR1 is LNHNV, CDR2 YYDKDF (reference sequence). The CDR3: CATSRGSGALSYEQYV. Here the CDR3 DNA reads TGTGCCACCAGCAGAGGTTCGGGAGCCTTATCCTACGAGCAGTACGTC.

Points on this clonotype: This sequence may be a read error, since a much larger clone differs from it by one base. The CDR3 nucleotides are TGCAGCGTGAGCGACAGGCTCGGAGATACGCAGTATTTT. This encodes CSVSDRLGDTQYF. J is TRBJ2-3 and V is TRBV29-1, with D tentatively TRBD1 (6 bases). There are 13 residues in the CDR3. Trimming shortened V by 6 bases and J by 5 bases, and 15 bases separated the two germline ends. Germline V gives CDR1 SQVTM, CDR2 ANQGSEA.

Details on this clonotype: A read error may explain this, as a much larger clone is one base away. V usage is TRBV5-1 and J usage is TRBJ2-1, with D uncertain. Trimming removed 0 bases from V and 6 bases from J, with 10 bases in between. The CDR3 is made up of 14 amino acids. Germline loops: CDR1 SGHRS, CDR2 YFSETQ. CDR3 DNA sequence: TGCGCCAGCAGCTTGGCGACCGACTCCAATGAGCAGTTCTTC. This sequence encodes CASSLATDSNEQFF.

This clonotype turned up a few times. The V call is TRBV2, the J call TRBJ1-2; tentatively, D is TRBD1 (5 bases). There are 16 residues in the CDR3. The germline CDR1 and CDR2 sequences are SNHLY and FYNNEI. Trimming removed 0 bases from V and 2 bases from J, with 13 bases in between. CDR3 residues: CASSEALGWGNYGYTF. The CDR3 nucleotides read TGTGCCAGCAGTGAAGCGCTTGGGTGGGGGAACTATGGCTACACCTTC. Full variable domain (missing parts from reference TRBV2 and TRBJ1-2): EPEVTQTPSHQVTQMGQEVILRCVPISNHLYFYWYRQILGQKVEFLVSFYNNEISEKSEIFDDQFSVERPDGSNFTLKIRSTKLEDSAMYFCASSEALGWGNYGYTFGSGTRLTVV.

The genes are TRBV6-2 or TRBV6-3 and TRBJ1-5; D not resolved. This CDR3 region has 15 residues. Germline CDR1 MNHEY, CDR2 SVGEGT. V was trimmed by 8 bases and J by 6 bases, leaving 20 bases between them. In nucleotides, the CDR3 is TGTGCCAGCGAAAATGGCGGTCGAGTGAGTCAGCCCCAGCATTTT. Amino acids: CASENGGRVSQPQHF.

This clonotype was counted between two and nine times. The gene calls are TRBV5-1 and TRBJ2-1; tentatively, D is TRBD1 (5 bases). Per the germline V gene, CDR1 is SGHRS and CDR2 is YFSETQ. V lost 3 bases, J lost 3 bases, and 10 bases lay in between. This CDR3 has 14 residues. CDR3 DNA sequence: TGCGCCAGCAGCTCGAGACAGAGCTACAATGAGCAGTTCTTC. This gives the protein CASSSRQSYNEQFF.

Many counts were recorded for this clonotype. The V gene is TRBV3-1, the J gene TRBJ2-3, with D hard to call. Germline CDR1 reads LGHDT; CDR2 reads YNNKEL (reference sequence). The CDR3 length is 18 residues. Trimming stripped 3 bases from V and 2 bases from J, with 21 bases between. The CDR3 coding sequence is TGTGCCAGCAGCCAGAGGCTAGGAGCAGTGGGGTACACAGATACGCAGTATTTT. Amino acids: CASSQRLGAVGYTDTQYF.

This clonotype was counted ten times or more. The chain employs TRBV24-1 and TRBJ2-3; tentatively, D is TRBD1 or TRBD2 (5 bases each). Germline assignment: CDR1 KGHDR and CDR2 SFDVKD. The CDR3 has 14 residues. V was shortened by 2 bases and J by 13 bases, with 18 bases between the two germline ends. This CDR3 is CATSDSPPGRQKYF. The CDR3 nucleotides read TGTGCCACCAGTGATTCACCCCCGGGACGTCAGAAGTATTTT.

This clonotype was detected many times. The chain employs TRBV7-2 and TRBJ2-7, with 7 bases matching TRBD1. Germline V gives CDR1 SGHTA, CDR2 FQGNSA. V lost 5 bases to trimming and J lost 4 bases; unmatched junction nucleotides: 11. This CDR3 has 15 amino acids. The CDR3 sequence is CASSPRRDRAYEQYF. In DNA form, the CDR3 reads TGTGCCAGCAGCCCAAGACGCGACAGGGCTTACGAGCAGTACTTC.

V usage is TRBV3-1 and J usage is TRBJ2-1, with 10 positions matching TRBD2. Germline V CDR1 and CDR2: LGHDT, YNNKEL (reference sequence). With 0 bases clipped from V and 1 base from J, the junction kept 6 bases outside the gene matches. This CDR3 comprises 18 residues. In DNA form, the CDR3 reads TGTGCCAGCAGCCAAGATCTGCTAGCGGGGGCTTCCTACAATGAGCAGTTCTTC. It encodes CASSQDLLAGASYNEQFF.